This passage covers 6 T cell receptor beta chains from one sample sequenced in a study of Graves' ophthalmopathy and Graves' hyperthyroidism. Using RNA transcripts, the TCR beta CDR3 regions were amplified. HTBI primers served in a first-round RT-PCR, which a second-round multiplex PCR followed. TCRdb analysed the multiplex PCR reads with MiXCR anew, one entry per CDR3 protein. The profile shows 1 million to 1.3 million distinct CDR3 sequences, about 36% of them singletons. Sample: peripheral blood or thyroid tissue (not recorded which). The receptors come from an adult man with Graves' hyperthyroidism.

The CDR3 nucleotides read TGTGCCAGCAGTATTTACACAGATTCACCCCTCCACTTT. Translated, it gives CASSIYTDSPLHF. The gene calls are TRBV12-3 or TRBV12-4 and TRBJ1-6; D call uncertain. V shed 5 bases and J shed 8 bases, with 10 bases lying between them. The CDR3 has 13 residues.

This clonotype was detected only once. The rearrangement joins TRBV7-2 to TRBJ1-4, with 7 bases fitting TRBD1. Germline V CDR1 and CDR2: SGHTA, FQGNSA. V lost 4 bases and J lost 8; bases outside the gene matches: 13. The CDR3 runs to 16 residues. The CDR3 DNA is TGTGCCAGCAGCTACCCGACAGGGCGTCTAAGAGAAAAACTGTTTTTT. It codes for CASSYPTGRLREKLFF.

The chain has TRBV7-2 and TRBJ2-7; 7 bases are a match to TRBD2. After removal of 5 bases from V and 6 bases from J, the junction contained 4 bases not matched to a gene. The germline V gene has CDR1 SGHTA and CDR2 FQGNSA. The CDR3 totals 12 residues. The CDR3 spells CASSGGDCEQYF. The DNA of the CDR3 is TGTGCCAGCAGCGGGGGGGACTGCGAGCAGTACTTC.

The chain combines TRBV6-5 with TRBJ2-7; TRBD2 aligns across 8 bases. The germline V gene has CDR1 MNHEY and CDR2 SVGAGI. The CDR3 is 16 residues long. The trim removed 2 bases at V and 2 bases at J, leaving 8 bases unmatched. The CDR3: CASSYPLNSGTYEQYF. CDR3 DNA: TGTGCCAGCAGTTACCCTCTGAATAGCGGGACCTACGAGCAGTACTTC.

The chain recombines TRBV12-3 or TRBV12-4 with TRBJ2-7; tentative D call: TRBD2 (7 bases). This CDR3 is built from 15 residues. V was cut by 8 bases and J by 3 bases, with 20 bases left in between. CDR3 region: CASGGLGGAVYEQYF. CDR3 bases: TGTGCCAGCGGGGGCTTAGGGGGGGCCGTCTACGAGCAGTACTTC.

This rearrangement joins TRBV11-2 to TRBJ1-1, with D uncertain. The ends were cut back, 5 bases at V and 1 base at J, with 20 bases in the middle. The CDR3 runs to 17 residues. Looked up from germline, CDR1 is SGHAT and CDR2 is FQNNGV. As DNA, the CDR3 is TGTGCCAGCAGCCCCACACTAATCATGGCTAAGAACACTGAAGCTTTCTTT. Translating it yields CASSPTLIMAKNTEAFF.